The sequence of this T cell receptor beta chain was determined in a study of blood T cell repertoires in COVID-19 (TCRdb year 2020). Background for the entire study: Samples from collaborators originated in the United States, Italy and Spain and spanned both the acute and convalescent phases of COVID-19. The samples were drawn from two sources: the first 160 participants of the ongoing ImmuneRACE study, and over 950 subjects contributed by 6 global collaborators. Where HLA class I and class II types were available, the types were taken from metadata supplied by the sample provider, not from assay-based typing. The dataset comprised deeply sampled blood TCRbeta repertoires from subjects exposed to, actively infected with, or recovered from COVID-19. Sample metadata almost always included a de-identified subject ID, COVID-19 status, age in years and sex. The prospective study material was composed of cDNA or gDNA derived from T cells, B-cell-depleted T cells, or PBMCs. The repertoires were released in a freely available public database intended as a resource for research on the immune response to SARS-CoV-2. General findings and caveats noted by the study authors: The amount of clinical and demographic metadata varied by source and participant and was provided uncurated.

From the cysteine through the phenylalanine, the CDR3 covers 16 amino acids. This entry keeps only the CDR3 DNA: 48 bases, framed from base 1. Deletion took 0 bases off V and 6 bases off J, with a span of 15 bases between the germline ends. In the germline V gene (reference sequence), CDR1 corresponds to MNHNY and CDR2 to SVGAGI. Collaborating institutions collected whole blood in K2EDTA tubes following their own protocols. For TCRbeta analysis, collaborators shipped samples in one of three forms: frozen whole blood, isolated PBMCs, or DNA extracted from either of those sample types. A note on this clone: The target of this receptor is not known. No much larger clonotype is one base removed from it; base qualities were not supplied.

TCRbeta CDR3 regions were amplified from genomic DNA using the immunoSEQ Assay, a bias-controlled multiplex PCR. The paper's processing steps were these. Within the assay, amplification of reference gene primers was used to estimate how many nucleated cells each sample contained. To quantify the absolute abundance of each unique TCRbeta CDR3 rearrangement, sequence reads were collapsed and filtered. For each sample, productive Simpson clonality was calculated as the square root of Simpson's diversity index across productive rearrangements. Sourced from immuneACCESS, this table was stored by TCRdb with only in-frame sequences that have V and J called. A share of the clones is absent; for the studies checked, an unresolved V gene accounts for under half, and the remainder has no known explanation. The DNA was the basis for D and trimming; V, J and clone size are from that table. This sample has some 140,000 clones in its table, and 91% of those were observed once. The ten top clones hold about 0.57% of the sample.

Sample: peripheral blood. Recombination connected TRBV6-6 to TRBJ1-5; the D gene is possibly TRBD1, with 5 bases matching. The sequence came from a man aged 45-65 years with acute or convalescent COVID-19. CDR3 loop: CASSYSGQGLAQPQHF. The sequenced DNA is TGTGCCAGCAGTTACTCGGGGCAGGGTCTGGCTCAGCCCCAGCATTTT.